This paragraph covers one T cell receptor (beta chain) sequence. The target antigen is unknown. The CDR3 consists of 14 residues. Germline V gene sequence: CDR1 GTSNPN, CDR2 SVGIG (reference sequence). V lost 3 bases, J lost 7 bases, and 4 bases stayed unmatched. Though probably carrying unrecorded immune exposures, donors were nominally healthy at sampling. These data come from a study of cytomegalovirus exposure and HLA in healthy donors. PCR employed 60 Vbeta and 13 Jbeta primers. Assay used: immunoSEQ multiplex PCR; TCRdb lists only in-frame clones, some missing. The sample records 130,000 or so clones, under 70% being singletons. Study-level points and caveats: There were 164 TCR beta chains listed as cytomegalovirus-associated.

What was sequenced was PBMCs. The chain uses TRBV30 and TRBJ1-4; 11 bases map to TRBD1. This sequence originates from a man between 18 and 35 years old in good health and CMV-seronegative. CDR3 protein: CAWSLDRGLEKLFF. The CDR3 nucleotides are TGTGCCTGGAGCTTGGACAGGGGGCTTGAAAAACTGTTTTTT.